A selection of T cell receptor beta chains follows, all from one sample in a study of T cell repertoires in cytomegalovirus infection. TCRdb ran MiXCR on the reads and lists one entry per CDR3 protein. The table shows some 480,000 distinct CDR3 sequences, with more than 30% occurring only once. Antigen specificity for these receptors is unknown. The specimen comprised cultured PBMCs, sampled from culture after CMV antigen stimulation. The receptors stem from a human donor in good health (CMV status not recorded). Some clones in this sample may be carry-over from other donors' samples. The CDR3 runs from the conserved cysteine through the conserved F or W.

j_gene | v_gene | CDR3aa
TRBJ1-2 | TRBV4-1 | CASSHPPGGRRYGYTF
TRBJ2-1 | TRBV5-4 | CASSLKAVGDEQFF
TRBJ2-6 | TRBV7-2 | CASSLLAGGRAGANVLTF
TRBJ2-3 | TRBV19 | CASSIGASGRLDTQYF
TRBJ2-1 | TRBV7-6 | CASSPRSSSYNEQFF
TRBJ2-1 | TRBV19 | CASSIHRDREGQFF
TRBJ2-1 | TRBV2 | CASSEATYEQFF
TRBJ2-1 | TRBV6-2/TRBV6-3 | CASNNDQGIAQFF
TRBJ2-7 | TRBV6-6 | CASSYSTQGQEQYF
TRBJ2-1 | TRBV4-3 | CASSQDRAAGTNEQFF
TRBJ1-3 | TRBV7-2 | CASSLVRGGGNTIYF
TRBJ2-5 | TRBV7-8 | CASSAQGTQYF
TRBJ2-1 | TRBV11-3 | CASSPGLPRLVYEQFF
TRBJ2-7 | TRBV7-8 | CASSDQAKQYF
TRBJ2-3 | TRBV7-2 | CASSLALWDRYTDTQYF
TRBJ2-1 | TRBV20-1 | CSANYYHNEQFF
TRBJ2-1 | TRBV4-3 | CASSQVRDRANHEQFF
TRBJ2-6 | TRBV10-3 | CAISDAQGPTGANVLTF